These 23 T cell receptor beta chains were sequenced from one sample in a study of blood T cell repertoires in COVID-19. TCRdb keeps only in-frame clones here, not all; method: immunoSEQ multiplex PCR. Found here are approximately 440,000 clones, about 91% of them singletons; the top ten hold around 12%. Sequenced material: peripheral blood. These receptors were taken from a woman in her forties or fifties with COVID-19, enrolled during active disease.

V gene TRBV5-1 combines with J gene TRBJ2-3; 9 bases map to TRBD1. The CDR3 spans 18 residues. The germline gives CDR1 SGHRS, CDR2 YFSETQ. Trimming removed 4 bases from V and 2 bases from J; junction bases left unmatched: 14. CDR3 protein: CASSRTTGTGSFTDTQYF. CDR3 coding DNA: TGCGCCAGCAGCCGAACCACCGGGACAGGGTCCTTCACAGATACGCAGTATTTT.

The chain uses TRBV29-1 and TRBJ2-7; D gene uncertain. The CDR3 covers 11 residues. V was pared by 5 bases and J by 1 base, with 6 bases between. Per germline, CDR1 SQVTM and CDR2 ANQGSEA. CDR3 amino acids: CSVFGSYEQYF. The DNA for the CDR3 is TGCAGCGTTTTCGGGTCCTACGAGCAGTACTTC.

CDR3 DNA sequence: TGTGCCAGCAGTGAAGCCGAAGGGGACTATGGCTACACCTTC. Protein: CASSEAEGDYGYTF. The chain has TRBV2 and TRBJ1-2; D perhaps matches TRBD1 (5 bases). CDR3 length equals 14 residues. V lost 0 bases and J lost 3, with 8 bases in between. CDR1 and CDR2 from the germline V gene are SNHLY and FYNNEI. The entire variable domain, with the rest obtained from reference TRBV2 and TRBJ1-2, is as follows: EPEVTQTPSHQVTQMGQEVILRCVPISNHLYFYWYRQILGQKVEFLVSFYNNEISEKSEIFDDQFSVERPDGSNFTLKIRSTKLEDSAMYFCASSEAEGDYGYTFGSGTRLTVV.

This chain connects TRBV5-1 to TRBJ1-4, with D unresolved. CDR1 and CDR2 (germline): SGHRS, YFSETQ. The CDR3 is 15 amino acids. Trimming shortened V by 2 bases and J by 0 bases, and 8 bases separated the two germline ends. The DNA of the CDR3 is TGCGCCAGCAGCTTAGCGTCAGCAACTAATGAAAAACTGTTTTTT. It encodes CASSLASATNEKLFF. The entire variable domain, with the rest obtained from reference TRBV5-1 and TRBJ1-4, is as follows: KAGVTQTPRYLIKTRGQQVTLSCSPISGHRSVSWYQQTPGQGLQFLFEYFSETQRNKGNFPGRFSGRQFSNSRSEMNVSTLELGDSALYLCASSLASATNEKLFFGSGTQLSVL.

For this clone: Compared with germline, one end of the junction differs, possibly owing to a read error. DNA for the CDR3: TGTGCCAGTAGAATAGATTCTCTTGAAGCTTTCTTT. Protein sequence: CASRIDSLEAFF. The chain employs TRBV19 and TRBJ1-1; D is unresolved. The CDR3 contains 12 residues. In germline, CDR1 is LNHDA, CDR2 SQIVND (reference sequence).

The V and J genes are TRBV6-5 and TRBJ2-3, with 10 nucleotides matching TRBD1. The V and J ends lost 6 bases and 4 bases, in that order; junction bases with no gene match: 4. The germline V gene encodes CDR1 MNHEY and CDR2 SVGAGI. The CDR3 length is 14 residues. The CDR3 here is CASSRQGAADTQYF. CDR3 nucleotide sequence: TGTGCCAGCAGCAGACAGGGGGCTGCAGATACGCAGTATTTT.

The V call is TRBV4-2, the J call TRBJ1-1; no definite D call. V was cut by 0 bases and J by 5 bases, with 10 bases left in between. Germline lookup yields CDR1 LGHNA and CDR2 YNFKEQ. The length of the CDR3 is 14 residues. CDR3 sequence (DNA): TGTGCCAGCAGCCAAGAAGGAGGGCCAACTGAAGCTTTCTTT. It encodes CASSQEGGPTEAFF.

The CDR3 sequence: CASSLSQRMNTEAFF. Here the CDR3 DNA reads TGTGCCAGCAGTTTAAGTCAGCGCATGAACACTGAAGCTTTCTTT. The genes are TRBV27 and TRBJ1-1; D remains ambiguous. In germline, CDR1 is MNHEY, CDR2 SMNVEV (reference sequence). The V and J ends lost 2 bases and 0 bases respectively, with 10 bases between them. The CDR3 spans 15 residues.

The chain combines TRBV28 with TRBJ1-1, with TRBD1 matching over 10 bases. J gave up 5 bases and V 5 bases, and 8 bases lay outside the gene matches. Germline CDR1 is MDHEN and CDR2 is SYDVKM. CDR3 size: 15 residues. This chain's CDR3 is CASSTRTGGGTEAFF. The CDR3 nucleotides read TGTGCCAGCAGTACCCGGACAGGGGGGGGGACTGAAGCTTTCTTT.

Of note for this clone: Germline and junction disagree at one end, which may indicate a read error. Different DNA sequences within this sample yield the same CDR3. The chain has TRBV28 and TRBJ2-3, with a weak D call TRBD1 (6 bases). CDR3 size: 14 residues. Germline-derived CDR1 and CDR2 are MDHEN and SYDVKM. CDR3: CASSLTGSTDTQYF. In DNA form, the CDR3 reads TGTGCCAGTAGTTTAACAGGGAGCACAGATACGCAGTATTTT.

The gene calls are TRBV7-9 and TRBJ2-5, with 7 bases matching TRBD2. V was pared by 3 bases and J by 5 bases, with 9 bases of the junction left unmatched. The CDR3 runs 15 residues. Germline CDR1 SEHNR, CDR2 FQNEAQ (reference sequence). DNA of the CDR3: TGTGCCAGCAGCTTTAGAGGACTAGGTCAGGAGACCCAGTACTTC. Amino acids: CASSFRGLGQETQYF.

V and J are TRBV6-2 or TRBV6-3 and TRBJ1-2, with D perhaps matching TRBD1 (5 bases). V shed 3 bases and J shed 5 bases, with 16 bases lying between them. Germline CDR1 MNHEY, CDR2 SVGEGT. The CDR3 contains 15 residues. CDR3 amino acids: CASSYHPGVQYGYTF. The CDR3 DNA reads TGTGCCAGCAGTTATCATCCGGGGGTTCAGTATGGCTACACCTTC.

The chain combines TRBV28 with TRBJ1-5; weak D call: TRBD1 (5 bases). The germline CDR1 and CDR2 sequences are MDHEN and SYDVKM. The V end lost 5 bases, the J end lost 2 bases, and 16 bases lay between the germline ends. The CDR3 length is 16 residues. The CDR3 spells CASSPWGGTGNQPQHF. CDR3 coding DNA: TGTGCCAGCAGTCCATGGGGGGGGACGGGCAATCAGCCCCAGCATTTT.

The rearrangement links TRBV7-3 to TRBJ2-3; TRBD2 matches 7 bases. Germline V gene lookup returns CDR1 SGHTA and CDR2 FQGTGA. This CDR3 spans 15 amino acids. J lost 0 bases, V lost 5 bases, and 5 bases had no gene match. DNA of the CDR3: TGTGCCAGCAGCATCGGGGGGTCGAGCACAGATACGCAGTATTTT. It translates to CASSIGGSSTDTQYF.

This chain uses TRBV6-5 with TRBJ1-5, with TRBD1 matching over 7 bases. Trimming cost V 7 bases and J 5 bases; bases outside gene matches: 5. Germline CDR1 and CDR2: MNHEY and SVGAGI. The CDR3 is made up of 13 amino acids. Here the CDR3 DNA reads TGTGCCAGCACCTTAGGACAGGATCAGCCCCAGCATTTT. As protein: CASTLGQDQPQHF.

The genes are TRBV5-1 and TRBJ2-7; D may be TRBD1 (6 bases). CDR3 length equals 16 residues. Between the trimmed V and J ends, which lost 4 bases and 2 bases, there was a span of 19 bases. Per the germline V gene, CDR1 is SGHRS and CDR2 is YFSETQ. Written as DNA, the CDR3 is TGCGCCAGCAGCCCCGTATCACAAGGGGGAGCCTACGAGCAGTACTTC. This encodes CASSPVSQGGAYEQYF. Full variable domain (outside the CDR3, taken from reference TRBV5-1 and TRBJ2-7): KAGVTQTPRYLIKTRGQQVTLSCSPISGHRSVSWYQQTPGQGLQFLFEYFSETQRNKGNFPGRFSGRQFSNSRSEMNVSTLELGDSALYLCASSPVSQGGAYEQYFGPGTRLTVT.

This chain connects TRBV3-1 (or the pseudogene TRBV3-2) to TRBJ2-1; D might be TRBD1 (6 bases). Germline V gene sequence: CDR1 LGHDT, CDR2 YNNKEL (reference sequence). The CDR3 runs to 18 residues. Trimming removed 7 bases from V and 0 bases from J, with 22 bases in between. CDR3 in amino acids: CASTARGGRVISYNEQFF. CDR3 DNA: TGTGCCAGCACCGCAAGAGGGGGACGAGTAATCTCCTACAATGAGCAGTTCTTC.

V gene TRBV19 combines with J gene TRBJ2-3; TRBD2 matches at 11 bases. Unmatched junction bases numbered 0, after V lost 0 bases and J lost 1 base. The germline gives CDR1 LNHDA, CDR2 SQIVND (reference sequence). The CDR3 length is 16 residues. CDR3: CASSIEGLAGTDTQYF. CDR3 DNA: TGTGCCAGTAGTATAGAGGGACTAGCGGGCACAGATACGCAGTATTTT.

The J gene is TRBJ2-3, the V gene TRBV5-1; TRBD1 might be the D (5 bases). Germline V lookup: CDR1 SGHRS, CDR2 YFSETQ. This CDR3 comprises 16 residues. Trimming cost V 4 bases and J 0 bases, with 15 bases left between them. The chain's CDR3 is CASSLPRAASTDTQYF. The CDR3 DNA follows: TGCGCCAGCAGCCTCCCCAGGGCGGCTAGCACAGATACGCAGTATTTT. The entire variable domain, with the rest obtained from reference TRBV5-1 and TRBJ2-3, is as follows: KAGVTQTPRYLIKTRGQQVTLSCSPISGHRSVSWYQQTPGQGLQFLFEYFSETQRNKGNFPGRFSGRQFSNSRSEMNVSTLELGDSALYLCASSLPRAASTDTQYFGPGTRLTVL.

This clone turned up a few times. The chain joins TRBV4-1 to TRBJ1-4; TRBD1 is a possible D gene (5 bases). The V gene lost 1 base and the J gene lost 7 bases, with 16 bases spanning the gap. CDR1 and CDR2 (germline): MGHRA, YSYEKL. The CDR3 consists of 16 residues. For the CDR3, the DNA is TGCGCCAGCAGCCAAGTGACTCAGGGAAAGGGTGAAAAACTGTTTTTT. This sequence encodes CASSQVTQGKGEKLFF.

This chain connects TRBV7-9 to TRBJ1-2; 9 nucleotides align to TRBD1. This CDR3 is built from 13 residues. Trimming cost V 5 bases and J 10 bases; bases outside gene matches: 8. Germline V gene lookup returns CDR1 SEHNR and CDR2 FQNEAQ (reference sequence). The CDR3 bases are TGTGCCAGCAGCGGAGGACAGGGGAGGGTCTACACCTTC. Protein product: CASSGGQGRVYTF.

The chain carries TRBV7-9 and TRBJ1-1; D is uncertain. The germline CDR1 and CDR2 sequences are SEHNR and FQNEAQ (reference sequence). The V end lost 6 bases, the J end lost 2 bases, and 16 bases lay between the germline ends. The CDR3 contains 15 residues. CDR3 protein: CASRSPRGSNTEAFF. The CDR3 nucleotides are TGTGCCAGCAGATCACCCCGAGGGTCCAACACTGAAGCTTTCTTT.

The V gene is TRBV18, the J gene TRBJ2-1, with 7 bases matching TRBD2. The germline V gene encodes CDR1 KGHSH and CDR2 LQKENI. The CDR3 contains 15 residues. V was pared by 4 bases and J by 5 bases, with 8 bases of the junction left unmatched. CDR3 DNA: TGTGCCAGCTCACTGAACGGGGGGTATAACAATGAGCAGTTCTTC. Amino acid sequence: CASSLNGGYNNEQFF.